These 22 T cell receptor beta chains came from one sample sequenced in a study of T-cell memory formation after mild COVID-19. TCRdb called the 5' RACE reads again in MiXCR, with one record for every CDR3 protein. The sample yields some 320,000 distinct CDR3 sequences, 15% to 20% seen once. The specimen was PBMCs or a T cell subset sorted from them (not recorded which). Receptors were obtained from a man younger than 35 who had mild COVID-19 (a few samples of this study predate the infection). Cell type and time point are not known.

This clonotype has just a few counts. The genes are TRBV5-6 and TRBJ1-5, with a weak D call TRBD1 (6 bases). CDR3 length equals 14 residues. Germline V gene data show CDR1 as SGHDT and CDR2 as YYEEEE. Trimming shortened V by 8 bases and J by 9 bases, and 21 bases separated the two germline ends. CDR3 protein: CASSRRQEGGPQHF. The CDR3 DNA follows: TGTGCCAGTAGCAGGAGACAGGAGGGAGGGCCCCAGCATTTT.

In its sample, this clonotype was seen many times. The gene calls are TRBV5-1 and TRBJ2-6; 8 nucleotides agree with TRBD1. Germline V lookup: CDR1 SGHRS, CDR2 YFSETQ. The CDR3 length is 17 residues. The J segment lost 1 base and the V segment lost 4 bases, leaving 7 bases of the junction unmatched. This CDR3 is CASSRVRTGSGANVLTF. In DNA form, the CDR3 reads TGCGCCAGCAGCCGCGTACGGACAGGGTCTGGGGCCAACGTCCTGACTTTC.

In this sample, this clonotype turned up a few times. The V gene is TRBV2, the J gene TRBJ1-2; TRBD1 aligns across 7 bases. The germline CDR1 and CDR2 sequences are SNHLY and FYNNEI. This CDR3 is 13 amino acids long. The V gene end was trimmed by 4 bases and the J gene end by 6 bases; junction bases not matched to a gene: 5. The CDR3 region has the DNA TGTGCCAGCAGTGCGGCCAGGGGGAATGGCTACACCTTC. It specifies CASSAARGNGYTF. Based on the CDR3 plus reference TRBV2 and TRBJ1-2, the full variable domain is EPEVTQTPSHQVTQMGQEVILRCVPISNHLYFYWYRQILGQKVEFLVSFYNNEISEKSEIFDDQFSVERPDGSNFTLKIRSTKLEDSAMYFCASSAARGNGYTFGSGTRLTVV.

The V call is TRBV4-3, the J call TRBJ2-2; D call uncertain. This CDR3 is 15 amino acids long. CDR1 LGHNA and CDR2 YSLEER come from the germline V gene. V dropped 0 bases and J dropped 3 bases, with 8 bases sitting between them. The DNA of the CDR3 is TGCGCCAGCAGCCAAGAAGCCTTCCACACCGGGGAGCTGTTTTTT. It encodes CASSQEAFHTGELFF.

CDR3 sequence (DNA): TGTGCCATCAGTGAGCCCGCTAGCGGGGGGCCCCAGTACTTC. Translation: CAISEPASGGPQYF. The genes are TRBV10-3 and TRBJ2-5; 11 bases agree with TRBD2. The CDR3 spans 14 residues. The germline gives CDR1 ENHRY, CDR2 SYGVKD. Unmatched junction bases numbered 5, after V lost 2 bases and J lost 9 bases.

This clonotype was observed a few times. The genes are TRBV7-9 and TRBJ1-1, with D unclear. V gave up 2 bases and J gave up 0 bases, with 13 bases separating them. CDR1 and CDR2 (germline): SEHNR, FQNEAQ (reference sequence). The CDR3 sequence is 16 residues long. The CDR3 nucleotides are TGTGCCAGCAGCTTATCGGGCAGACACCTGAACACTGAAGCTTTCTTT. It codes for CASSLSGRHLNTEAFF.

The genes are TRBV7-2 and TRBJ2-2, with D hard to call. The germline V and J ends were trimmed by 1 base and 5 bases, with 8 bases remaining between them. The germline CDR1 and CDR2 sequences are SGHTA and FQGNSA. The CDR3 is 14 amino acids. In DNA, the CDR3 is TGTGCCAGCAGCTTAGGCCCCCAAACCGGGGAGCTGTTTTTT. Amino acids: CASSLGPQTGELFF.

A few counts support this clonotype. CDR3 residues: CASSGEEGSEAFF. The CDR3 nucleotides are TGTGCCAGCAGTGGCGAGGAGGGCTCTGAAGCTTTCTTT. This chain connects TRBV2 to TRBJ1-1; D not resolved. Germline loops: CDR1 SNHLY, CDR2 FYNNEI. This CDR3 is built from 13 residues. V was shortened by 4 bases and J by 6 bases, with 12 bases between the two germline ends.

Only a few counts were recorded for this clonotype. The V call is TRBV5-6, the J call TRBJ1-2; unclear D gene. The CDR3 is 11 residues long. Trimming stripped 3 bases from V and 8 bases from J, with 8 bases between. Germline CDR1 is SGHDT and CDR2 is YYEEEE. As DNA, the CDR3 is TGTGCCAGCAGCTCAACTTGGGGCTACACCTTC. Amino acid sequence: CASSSTWGYTF.

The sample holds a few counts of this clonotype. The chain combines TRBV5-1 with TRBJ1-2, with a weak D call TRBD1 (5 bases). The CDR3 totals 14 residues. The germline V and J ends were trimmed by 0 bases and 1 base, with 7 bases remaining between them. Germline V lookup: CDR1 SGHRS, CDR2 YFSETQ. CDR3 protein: CASSLGGINYGYTF. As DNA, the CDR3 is TGCGCCAGCAGCTTGGGGGGGATTAACTATGGCTACACCTTC.

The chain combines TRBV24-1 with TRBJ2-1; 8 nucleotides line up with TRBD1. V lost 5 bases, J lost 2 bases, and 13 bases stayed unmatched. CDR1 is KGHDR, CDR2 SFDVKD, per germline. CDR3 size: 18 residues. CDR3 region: CATSAVVVGTGTYNEQFF. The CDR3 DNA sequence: TGTGCCACCAGTGCAGTGGTAGTCGGGACAGGAACCTACAATGAGCAGTTCTTC.

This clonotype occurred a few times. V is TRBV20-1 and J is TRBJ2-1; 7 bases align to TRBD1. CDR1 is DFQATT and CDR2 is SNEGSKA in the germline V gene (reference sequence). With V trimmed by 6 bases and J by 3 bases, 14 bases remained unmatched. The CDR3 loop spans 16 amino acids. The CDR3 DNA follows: TGCAGTGCCCTAGACCCGGGACAGACTCTCTACAATGAGCAGTTCTTC. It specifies CSALDPGQTLYNEQFF.

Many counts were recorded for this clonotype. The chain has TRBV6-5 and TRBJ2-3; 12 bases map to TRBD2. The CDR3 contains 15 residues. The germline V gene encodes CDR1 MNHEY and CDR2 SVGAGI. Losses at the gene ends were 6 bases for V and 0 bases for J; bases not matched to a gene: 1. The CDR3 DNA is TGTGCCAGCAGGACTAGCGGGGGAAGCACAGATACGCAGTATTTT. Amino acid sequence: CASRTSGGSTDTQYF.

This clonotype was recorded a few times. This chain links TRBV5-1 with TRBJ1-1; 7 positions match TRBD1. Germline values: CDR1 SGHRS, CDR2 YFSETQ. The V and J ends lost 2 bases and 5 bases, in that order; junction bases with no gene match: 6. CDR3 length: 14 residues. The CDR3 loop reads CASSLGGLETEAFF. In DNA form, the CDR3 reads TGCGCCAGCAGCTTAGGGGGCTTGGAGACTGAAGCTTTCTTT.

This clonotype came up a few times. The CDR3 reads CASSQGEGGIYNEQFF. In nucleotides, the CDR3 is TGCGCCAGCAGCCAGGGGGAGGGGGGGATCTACAATGAGCAGTTCTTC. J is TRBJ2-1 and V is TRBV4-3; the D gene is possibly TRBD2 (7 bases). Trimming removed 3 bases from V and 3 bases from J, with 15 bases in between. The CDR3 sequence is 16 residues long. Germline loops: CDR1 LGHNA, CDR2 YSLEER.

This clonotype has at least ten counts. The CDR3 DNA reads TGCAGTGCCCGGCAGGGGGCAGATACGCAGTATTTT. Residues: CSARQGADTQYF. This chain joins TRBV20-1 and TRBJ2-3, with TRBD1 identical over 7 bases. This CDR3 region has 12 residues. The V gene end was trimmed by 6 bases and the J gene end by 4 bases; junction bases not matched to a gene: 4. Germline CDR1 is DFQATT and CDR2 is SNEGSKA (reference sequence).

CDR3 in amino acids: CASSLVGRGRRYEQYF. The DNA for the CDR3 is TGTGCCAGCAGCTTAGTTGGTCGGGGACGGAGATACGAGCAGTACTTC. The chain combines TRBV7-2 with TRBJ2-7; tentatively, D is TRBD1 or TRBD2 (5 bases each). This CDR3 has 16 residues. Germline CDR1 reads SGHTA; CDR2 reads FQGNSA. V lost 1 base to trimming and J lost 4 bases, with 17 bases between them.

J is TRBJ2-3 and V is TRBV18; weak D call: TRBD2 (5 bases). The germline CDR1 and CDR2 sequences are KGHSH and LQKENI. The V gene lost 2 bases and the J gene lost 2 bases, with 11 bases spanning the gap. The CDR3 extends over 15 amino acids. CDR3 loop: CASSPSGVYTDTQYF. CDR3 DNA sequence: TGTGCCAGCTCACCATCCGGGGTCTACACAGATACGCAGTATTTT. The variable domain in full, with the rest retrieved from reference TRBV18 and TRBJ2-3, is NAGVMQNPRHLVRRRGQEARLRCSPMKGHSHVYWYRQLPEEGLKFMVYLQKENIIDESGMPKERFSAEFPKEGPSILRIQQVVRGDSAAYFCASSPSGVYTDTQYFGPGTRLTVL.

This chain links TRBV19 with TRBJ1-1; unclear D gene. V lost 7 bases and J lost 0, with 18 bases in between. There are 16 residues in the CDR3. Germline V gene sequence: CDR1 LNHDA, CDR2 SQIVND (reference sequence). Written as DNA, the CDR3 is TGTGCCAGTACCTACTCCGGGGTTGGGTTGAACACTGAAGCTTTCTTT. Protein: CASTYSGVGLNTEAFF.

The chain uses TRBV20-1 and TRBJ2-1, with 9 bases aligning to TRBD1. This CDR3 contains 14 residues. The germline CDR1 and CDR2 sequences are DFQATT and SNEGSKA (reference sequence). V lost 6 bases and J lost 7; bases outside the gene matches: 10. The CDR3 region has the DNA TGCAGTGCCGGGGACAGGGTATTGAGGAATGAGCAGTTCTTC. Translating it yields CSAGDRVLRNEQFF.

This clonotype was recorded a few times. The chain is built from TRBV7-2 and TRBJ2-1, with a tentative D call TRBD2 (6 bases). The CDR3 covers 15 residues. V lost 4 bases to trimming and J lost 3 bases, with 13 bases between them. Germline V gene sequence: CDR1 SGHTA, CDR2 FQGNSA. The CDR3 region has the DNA TGTGCCAGCAGCTACGTCCCCGGGAGCTACAATGAGCAGTTCTTC. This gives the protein CASSYVPGSYNEQFF.

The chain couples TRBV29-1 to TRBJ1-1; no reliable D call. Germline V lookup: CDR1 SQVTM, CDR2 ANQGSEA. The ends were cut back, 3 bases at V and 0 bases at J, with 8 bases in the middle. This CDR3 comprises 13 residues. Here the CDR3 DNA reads TGCAGCGTTGAGGCGTTTATGAACACTGAAGCTTTCTTT. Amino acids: CSVEAFMNTEAFF.